Listed here are 21 T cell receptor beta chains from one sample, sequenced in a study of a mutant IDH1 vaccine in newly diagnosed glioma. The time point was: week 23, last vaccination. Doses of 300 ug of mutant IDH1 20-mer peptide were given with topical imiquimod. TCRdb's copy holds only in-frame clones and misses some; the assay was immunoSEQ multiplex PCR. The sample contains about 86,000 clones, 65% to 90% of which appear only once. These receptors are not linked to any known antigen. The sequencing used PBMCs, collected from a glioma patient whose treatment included an IDH1 peptide vaccine. The receptors originated from a man aged 25 to 40 with glioma. Some clones in this sample may be carry-over from other donors' samples.

The genes are TRBV7-9 and TRBJ2-1; D possibly matches TRBD1 or TRBD2 (5 bases each). V lost 7 bases and J lost 0, with 16 bases in between. The CDR3 length is 16 residues. In germline, CDR1 is SEHNR, CDR2 FQNEAQ (reference sequence). CDR3 nucleotides: TGTGCCAGCACGTTGAGGGGTAGGAGCTCCTACAATGAGCAGTTCTTC. Protein product: CASTLRGRSSYNEQFF.

This sequence joins TRBV9 and TRBJ2-3; tentatively, D is TRBD1 (6 bases). V gave up 2 bases and J gave up 5 bases, with 15 bases separating them. The CDR3 consists of 15 residues. Germline CDR1 SGDLS, CDR2 YYNGEE. CDR3: CASSVSQGRGDTQYF. The CDR3, as DNA: TGTGCCAGCAGCGTCTCACAGGGACGGGGAGATACGCAGTATTTT.

V gene TRBV10-1 combines with J gene TRBJ1-1; TRBD1 might be the D (5 bases). The CDR3 has 13 residues. Deletions cut 4 bases from V and 2 bases from J, with 8 bases between. CDR1 is WNHNN, CDR2 SYGVQD, per germline (reference sequence). CDR3 bases: TGCGCCAGCAGTGTAGGGGTTAACACTGAAGCTTTCTTT. It encodes CASSVGVNTEAFF.

J is TRBJ2-2 and V is TRBV4-3; 7 bases align to TRBD1. Germline CDR1 reads LGHNA; CDR2 reads YSLEER. The CDR3 runs to 15 residues. The ends lost 2 bases at V and 7 bases at J; junction bases unmatched: 7. The CDR3 nucleotides are TGCGCCAGCAGCCAACCTGACAGGGTAATCGGGGAGCTGTTTTTT. Encoded protein: CASSQPDRVIGELFF.

This clone was observed a single time. The chain links TRBV29-1 to TRBJ2-3; D is perhaps TRBD1 (6 bases). Germline V lookup: CDR1 SQVTM, CDR2 ANQGSEA. Trimming pared 5 bases from V and 5 bases from J, leaving 8 bases between. The CDR3 is 11 amino acids. The CDR3 nucleotides read TGCAGCGTTAAACAGGGAGATACGCAGTATTTT. Its protein is CSVKQGDTQYF.

The rearrangement links TRBV28 to TRBJ1-6, with D perhaps matching TRBD1 (6 bases). The length of the CDR3 is 15 residues. CDR1 is MDHEN, CDR2 SYDVKM, per germline. The V end lost 6 bases, the J end lost 7 bases, and 16 bases lay between the germline ends. The CDR3 is CASSRIGGQNSPLHF. The CDR3, as DNA: TGTGCCAGCAGCCGCATTGGGGGGCAAAATTCACCCCTCCACTTT.

J is TRBJ2-3 and V is TRBV2; 7 positions agree with TRBD1. Trimming took 3 bases from V and 3 from J; bases not matched to a gene: 6. In germline, CDR1 is SNHLY, CDR2 FYNNEI. The CDR3 runs 15 residues. DNA of the CDR3: TGTGCCAGCAGTGAGTCAGGGGGAGTGACAGATACGCAGTATTTT. Translated: CASSESGGVTDTQYF.

This rearrangement joins TRBV30 to TRBJ2-3; D is perhaps TRBD2 (6 bases). The V gene's germline CDR1 is GTSNPN and CDR2 SVGIG (reference sequence). The CDR3 has 15 residues. Trimming took 0 bases from V and 6 from J, leaving 16 bases between them. This CDR3 reads CAWSVLSGGPDTQYF. The CDR3, as DNA: TGTGCCTGGAGTGTCCTAAGCGGAGGGCCTGATACGCAGTATTTT.

This chain joins TRBV4-3 and TRBJ2-1; 10 bases line up with TRBD1. The ends lost 4 bases at V and 7 bases at J; junction bases unmatched: 13. Germline V gene data show CDR1 as LGHNA and CDR2 as YSLEER. CDR3 length: 17 amino acids. This CDR3 reads CASSLLTGTGVLNEQFF. CDR3 DNA sequence: TGCGCCAGCAGCCTATTAACCGGGACAGGGGTTTTAAATGAGCAGTTCTTC.

The V and J genes are TRBV14 and TRBJ2-7; possibly TRBD1 or TRBD2 for D (5 bases each). This CDR3 is built from 16 residues. Per the germline V gene, CDR1 is SGHDN and CDR2 is FVKESK. V lost 4 bases and J 2 bases, leaving 18 bases between the germline ends. The CDR3 DNA sequence: TGTGCCAGCAGCCCGTCCAGACAGAGGGTCCCCTACGAGCAGTACTTC. Protein sequence: CASSPSRQRVPYEQYF. The full variable domain, completed using reference TRBV14 and TRBJ2-7, is EAGVTQFPSHSVIEKGQTVTLRCDPISGHDNLYWYRRVMGKEIKFLLHFVKESKQDESGMPNNRFLAERTGGTYSTLKVQPAELEDSGVYFCASSPSRQRVPYEQYFGPGTRLTVT.

The chain has TRBV29-1 and TRBJ1-4; 7 nucleotides align to TRBD1. The V gene end was trimmed by 6 bases and the J gene end by 6 bases; junction bases not matched to a gene: 13. Germline V gives CDR1 SQVTM, CDR2 ANQGSEA. CDR3 length: 15 residues. As DNA, the CDR3 is TGCAGCGTGTTATTATGGGGACAGCTAGATGAAAAACTGTTTTTT. Its translation: CSVLLWGQLDEKLFF. Filled out from reference TRBV29-1 and TRBJ1-4, the complete variable domain reads SAVISQKPSRDICQRGTSLTIQCQVDSQVTMMFWYRQQPGQSLTLIATANQGSEATYESGFVIDKFPISRPNLTFSTLTVSNMSPEDSSIYLCSVLLWGQLDEKLFFGSGTQLSVL.

The chain carries TRBV5-1 and TRBJ2-7; D not certain. The V and J ends lost 7 bases and 5 bases respectively, with 19 bases between them. Germline V gene data show CDR1 as SGHRS and CDR2 as YFSETQ. The CDR3 is made up of 14 amino acids. CDR3 sequence: CASRDLRTNNEQYF. The CDR3 DNA is TGCGCCAGCCGCGATCTCCGGACCAACAACGAGCAGTACTTC. The whole variable domain, remainder taken from reference TRBV5-1 and TRBJ2-7, is KAGVTQTPRYLIKTRGQQVTLSCSPISGHRSVSWYQQTPGQGLQFLFEYFSETQRNKGNFPGRFSGRQFSNSRSEMNVSTLELGDSALYLCASRDLRTNNEQYFGPGTRLTVT.

This clone was picked up one time. The chain has TRBV14 and TRBJ2-7; D gene ambiguous. Germline CDR1 is SGHDN and CDR2 is FVKESK. This CDR3 is built from 11 residues. Trimming removed 0 bases at V and 4 bases at J, with 1 base between. CDR3 region: CASSQEYEQYF. CDR3 in DNA: TGTGCCAGCAGCCAAGAGTACGAGCAGTACTTC.

CDR3 in DNA: TGTGCCAGCAGCTCCACCGGGCTCCGCGGGAGGAATGAGCAGTTCTTC. It is translated as CASSSTGLRGRNEQFF. The chain links TRBV11-2 to TRBJ2-1; 8 positions agree with TRBD2. This CDR3 is built from 16 residues. After removal of 4 bases from V and 7 bases from J, the junction contained 12 bases not matched to a gene. From germline, CDR1 is SGHAT and CDR2 FQNNGV.

V is TRBV5-6 and J is TRBJ1-1; a weak D match, TRBD1 (6 bases). CDR1 and CDR2 (germline): SGHDT, YYEEEE. This CDR3 region has 15 residues. Trimming took 2 bases from V and 0 from J, leaving 11 bases between them. The CDR3 region is CASSFTGSVNTEAFF. CDR3 nucleotides: TGTGCCAGCAGCTTTACAGGGTCCGTGAACACTGAAGCTTTCTTT.

DNA for the CDR3: TGTGCCAGCTCGCCCCGACAGGGGACCTACGAGCAGTACTTC. Its protein product is CASSPRQGTYEQYF. This chain uses TRBV18 with TRBJ2-7; 8 bases line up with TRBD1. The CDR3 runs to 14 residues. J was trimmed by 2 bases and V by 6 bases; bases with no gene match: 6. Germline V gene data show CDR1 as KGHSH and CDR2 as LQKENI.

This sequence joins TRBV28 and TRBJ1-2; D is perhaps TRBD1 (5 bases). Germline V gene sequence: CDR1 MDHEN, CDR2 SYDVKM. This CDR3 spans 13 amino acids. The V gene lost 6 bases and the J gene lost 4 bases, with 12 bases spanning the gap. CDR3 sequence (DNA): TGTGCCAGCAGAAGGGGATCGAGCTATGGCTACACCTTC. Encoded protein: CASRRGSSYGYTF.

This chain connects TRBV18 to TRBJ1-1; no definite D call. V shed 2 bases and J shed 0 bases, with 10 bases lying between them. The CDR3 length is 15 residues. Germline CDR1 reads KGHSH; CDR2 reads LQKENI. The CDR3 reads CASSPTEDLNTEAFF. The CDR3 DNA sequence: TGTGCCAGCTCACCAACGGAGGACTTGAACACTGAAGCTTTCTTT.

Points on this clone: The germline gene is not matched at one end of the junction; a read error may be the cause. The V call is TRBV9, the J call TRBJ2-3; D may match TRBD1 or TRBD2 (6 bases each). The CDR3 is 14 residues long. CDR1 is SGDLS and CDR2 is YYNGEE in the germline V gene. Written as DNA, the CDR3 is TGTGCCAGCAACGTAGAGGGGGGTAGGGATACGCAGTATTTT. Translated: CASNVEGGRDTQYF.

This clone was seen more than once but under ten times. The chain combines TRBV19 with TRBJ1-1; 7 bases map to TRBD1. The CDR3 is 18 amino acids. V was clipped by 3 bases and J by 5 bases; unmatched bases: 18. From germline, CDR1 is LNHDA and CDR2 SQIVND (reference sequence). The CDR3 sequence: CASSMGTGVRDPGTEAFF. In DNA, the CDR3 is TGTGCCAGTAGTATGGGAACAGGGGTACGTGACCCGGGTACTGAAGCTTTCTTT.

V usage is TRBV5-6 and J usage is TRBJ2-5; TRBD1 aligns across 9 bases. V lost 4 bases to trimming and J lost 2 bases; unmatched junction nucleotides: 9. The CDR3 runs to 16 residues. The germline V gene encodes CDR1 SGHDT and CDR2 YYEEEE. The CDR3 loop is CASSQTGQGLQETQYF. The CDR3 DNA follows: TGTGCCAGCAGCCAAACGGGACAGGGCCTTCAAGAGACCCAGTACTTC.